This TCR beta chain is from a study of vaccination effects on CD4 cells after COVID-19. Study-wide context: All study participants received two doses of BNT162b2 or mRNA-1273 vaccine.

In the ViraFEST assay, antigen-specific CD4+ clonotypes were identified by expansion after peptide-pool stimulation. Following 10 days of culture, CD4+ T cells were isolated. Absence of prior SARS-CoV-2 infection characterized the vaccine recipients, who showed negative nucleocapsid antibodies. PBMC were cultured at a few million per well with approximately 9 IU/ml IL-2 and about 9.5 ug/ml peptides. The authors replaced half the medium with IL-2 medium on days 3 and 7. Data came from immunoSEQ multiplex PCR; TCRdb stores just in-frame clones and leaves some out. The sample consists of about 68,000 clones, 80% of them appearing once. Turning to this clone: As yet, its antigen is unknown.

There are 14 residues in the CDR3. Losses at the gene ends were 4 bases for V and 1 base for J; bases not matched to a gene: 3. The germline CDR1 and CDR2 sequences are MNHEY and SVGAGI. J is TRBJ2-5 and V is TRBV6-5; TRBD1 agrees at 7 bases. This receptor was obtained from a human donor who received a COVID-19 vaccine. The sample here was CD4+ T cells from PBMCs cultured with SARS-CoV-2 spike peptides, taken before COVID-19 vaccination. The chain's CDR3 is CASSWTGGQETQYF. The CDR3 coding sequence is TGTGCCAGCAGTTGGACAGGCGGCCAAGAGACCCAGTACTTC.